The subject of this entry is one TCR beta chain. What it binds is unknown. The source of the sample is a study of T cell clonotyping in hematopoietic cell transplantation. Clones were sequenced by immunoSEQ multiplex PCR, and TCRdb holds only the in-frame ones, with some missing. Altogether tens of thousands of clones are present, roughly 94% being singletons, with the ten largest covering over 0.65%. Germline values: CDR1 SGHDT, CDR2 YYEEEE. This CDR3 comprises 14 residues. V lost 3 bases and J lost 9, with 18 bases in between. Findings and caveats of the study: At the given depth, recipient repertoires were over 97% de novo clonotypes. No sorting was done, leaving CD4 and CD8 contributions mixed. Higher Inverse Simpson Index values in graft donor and pretransplant recipient predicted broader posttransplant TCR diversity. Recipient TCR diversity dropped after transplant; expanded clonotypes rose from day 30 to 180.

Specimen: peripheral blood mononuclear cells. The rearrangement links TRBV5-6 to TRBJ1-1; D is uncertain. This sequence originates from a woman aged 45-65 years in good health. Some clones in this sample may be carry-over from other donors' samples. The CDR3 DNA reads TGTGCCAGCAGCTCTAACTTGATCGGTATGCAAGCTTTCTTT. It is translated as CASSSNLIGMQAFF.